This TCR beta chain was identified during a study of CD8 T cells in ankylosing spondylitis. Overall study results and limits: A TCR beta motif of fewer than 10 highly homologous variants seemed to mark ankylosing spondylitis blood. Disease-linked clones were found to be CD8+ and relatively rare in peripheral blood.

TCRdb itself ran the 5' RACE reads through MiXCR, one entry per CDR3 protein. The data contain 450,000 to 550,000 distinct CDR3 sequences, approximately 5.3% of them singletons. This clonotype occurred a few times. Its antigen is still unknown. The source of this sequence is a male donor with ankylosing spondylitis. Material: blood, either unsorted or a sorted T cell fraction (not recorded which).

In nucleotides, the CDR3 is TGTGCCAGCAGTGTACAGGGATCGAGCTCCTACGAGCAGTACTTC. Amino acids: CASSVQGSSSYEQYF. J is TRBJ2-7 and V is TRBV27; tentative D call: TRBD1 (6 bases). Per germline, CDR1 MNHEY and CDR2 SMNVEV (reference sequence). V lost 5 bases and J 0 bases, leaving 14 bases between the germline ends. The CDR3 is 15 residues long.